These T cell receptor beta chains were read from a single sample in a study of blood T cell repertoires in COVID-19. TCRdb keeps only in-frame clones here, not all; method: immunoSEQ multiplex PCR. The profile shows some 510,000 clones, more than 75% of them singletons. The sequencing sample was made of PBMCs or T cells enriched from blood (not recorded which). The source is a woman in her thirties or forties who had recovered from COVID-19. CDR3s leave out the opening cysteine and the closing phenylalanine or tryptophan.

V: TRBV27
length: 17
CDR3: ASSPRTISTSGNYNEQF

V: TRBV3-1/TRBV3-2
length: 14
CDR3: ASSSRQGIDYNEQF

V: TRBV18
length: 14
CDR3: ASSPINRGQEDTQY

V: TRBV18
length: 12
CDR3: ASSPTQGNTEAF

V: TRBV5-5
length: 14
CDR3: ASSLFQGDVYNEQF

V: TRBV28
length: 11
CDR3: ASRNNRVTEAF

V: TRBV7-9
length: 12
CDR3: ASSLGGFLETQY

V: TRBV4-1
length: 16
CDR3: ASSQATSGSTNSYEQY

V: TRBV5-1
length: 13
CDR3: ASSLAWDSIYGYT

V: TRBV24-1
length: 15
CDR3: ATSDWGAGQGNYEQY

V: TRBV24-1
length: 14
CDR3: ATSDTGGWGTDTQY

V: TRBV5-5
length: 14
CDR3: ASSLAGGTNTGELF

V: TRBV11-3
length: 14
CDR3: ASSFGGRQGSSPLH

V: TRBV15
length: 15
CDR3: ATSRERDTDYSYEQY

V: TRBV30
length: 14
CDR3: ALSLLAGAWADTQY